These 26 T cell receptor beta chains originate from one sample sequenced in a study of shared clonotypes between healthy human individuals. Generated by immunoSEQ multiplex PCR, the TCRdb table keeps only in-frame clones and is missing some. The data contain 110,000 or so clones, around two thirds of them singletons. The sequencing input was memory CD8+ T cells sorted from blood. The subset is: CD45RO+ cells pooled with CCR7-negative TemRA cells. These receptors came from a woman aged 25 to 39 in good health.

The CDR3 DNA sequence: TGTGCCAGCGCCGACGCTGGGACAGGGAACTATGAGCAGTACTTC. It encodes CASADAGTGNYEQYF. The rearrangement uses TRBV7-9 and TRBJ2-5, with 9 nucleotides matching TRBD1. Germline loops: CDR1 SEHNR, CDR2 FQNEAQ (reference sequence). V trimming: 8 bases; J trimming: 11 bases; junction bases outside the gene matches: 18. CDR3 length: 15 residues.

This chain uses TRBV28 with TRBJ2-7; D call uncertain. CDR1 and CDR2 from the germline V gene are MDHEN and SYDVKM. Deletions cut 5 bases from V and 0 bases from J, with 8 bases between. The CDR3 loop spans 13 amino acids. The CDR3 reads CASSPPSSYEQYF. CDR3 coding DNA: TGTGCCAGCAGTCCCCCGAGCTCCTACGAGCAGTACTTC.

This chain joins TRBV6-1 and TRBJ2-7; 11 bases map to TRBD2. CDR3 size: 14 residues. The germline CDR1 and CDR2 sequences are MNHNS and SASEGT. Trimming took 6 bases from V and 2 from J; bases not matched to a gene: 3. Here the CDR3 DNA reads TGTGCCAGCAGGGTAGCGGGAGGGCCCTACGAGCAGTACTTC. This codes for CASRVAGGPYEQYF.

The chain is built from TRBV28 and TRBJ2-1, with TRBD2 matching over 13 bases. Germline V gene sequence: CDR1 MDHEN, CDR2 SYDVKM. CDR3 length equals 15 residues. The V gene end was trimmed by 4 bases and the J gene end by 8 bases; junction bases not matched to a gene: 5. The CDR3: CASSSWTSGSHEQFF. The CDR3, as DNA: TGTGCCAGCAGTTCATGGACTAGCGGGAGTCATGAGCAGTTCTTC. Based on the CDR3 plus reference TRBV28 and TRBJ2-1, the full variable domain is DVKVTQSSRYLVKRTGEKVFLECVQDMDHENMFWYRQDPGLGLRLIYFSYDVKMKEKGDIPEGYSVSREKKERFSLILESASTNQTSMYLCASSSWTSGSHEQFFGPGTRLTVL.

For this clone: This sequence may be a read error, since a much larger clone differs from it by one base. V is TRBV6-5 and J is TRBJ2-6; D remains ambiguous. The CDR3 totals 14 residues. The V gene lost 2 bases and the J gene lost 0 bases, with 2 bases spanning the gap. Germline V gene lookup returns CDR1 MNHEY and CDR2 SVGAGI. CDR3 residues: CASSYNSGANVLTF. The CDR3 DNA reads TGTGCCAGCAGTTACAACTCTGGGGCCAACGTCCTGACTTTC.

This clone showed up many times. The same CDR3 can be traced to other DNA sequences in this sample. The rearrangement links TRBV7-9 to TRBJ2-1; D might be TRBD1 or TRBD2, each matching 6 bases. This CDR3 is built from 17 residues. Germline V gene lookup returns CDR1 SEHNR and CDR2 FQNEAQ (reference sequence). Trimming took off 4 bases at V and 6 bases at J, with 22 bases between the two ends. Written as DNA, the CDR3 is TGTGCCAGCAGCTCCAATCGGAGGGGGGTTACCTTCAATGAGCAGTTCTTC. Its protein is CASSSNRRGVTFNEQFF.

This clone is a singleton in its sample. The rearrangement joins TRBV5-6 to TRBJ2-5; D uncertain. The end of the DNA fits TRBJ2-7 better, so the J call may be wrong. Germline V CDR1 and CDR2: SGHDT, YYEEEE. This CDR3 spans 14 amino acids. The DNA for the CDR3 is TGTGCCAGCAGCTTGGGCGGTGATTCCTACGAGCAGTACTTC. It is translated as CASSLGGDSYEQYF.

CDR3 sequence reads: CASRMGTELEAFF. CDR3 in DNA: TGTGCCAGCAGGATGGGGACGGAGCTTGAAGCTTTCTTT. V is TRBV2 and J is TRBJ1-1, with D possibly matching TRBD1 (5 bases). Germline values: CDR1 SNHLY, CDR2 FYNNEI. V was cut by 6 bases and J by 7 bases, with 15 bases left in between. The CDR3 runs to 13 residues. The full variable domain, in which reference TRBV2 and TRBJ1-1 provide the parts outside the CDR3, is EPEVTQTPSHQVTQMGQEVILRCVPISNHLYFYWYRQILGQKVEFLVSFYNNEISEKSEIFDDQFSVERPDGSNFTLKIRSTKLEDSAMYFCASRMGTELEAFFGQGTRLTVV.

J is TRBJ1-2 and V is TRBV5-5, with D possibly being TRBD1 (5 bases). V was cut by 4 bases and J by 0 bases, with 10 bases left in between. The germline CDR1 and CDR2 sequences are SGHKS and YYEKEE (reference sequence). This CDR3 has 14 residues. CDR3 nucleotides: TGTGCCAGCAGCGTATTACAGGCTAACTATGGCTACACCTTC. Its translation: CASSVLQANYGYTF.

This chain joins TRBV15 and TRBJ2-7; D might be TRBD1 or TRBD2, each matching 5 bases. Germline V gene sequence: CDR1 LNHNV, CDR2 YYDKDF (reference sequence). The V gene lost 2 bases and the J gene lost 4 bases, with 18 bases spanning the gap. The CDR3 has 16 amino acids. Here the CDR3 DNA reads TGTGCCACCAGCAGAAGGGACGGACTCGGAGCTTACGAGCAGTACTTC. Amino acid sequence: CATSRRDGLGAYEQYF.

The rearrangement uses TRBV5-4 and TRBJ2-7, with D unclear. Germline assignment: CDR1 SGHNT and CDR2 YYREEE (reference sequence). The CDR3 sequence is 11 residues long. V lost 3 bases, J lost 6 bases, and 7 bases lay in between. The CDR3 region is CASSSLGEQYF. In nucleotides, the CDR3 is TGTGCCAGCAGCTCCCTAGGCGAGCAGTACTTC.

The V and J genes are TRBV5-1 and TRBJ2-7, with D maybe TRBD1 (6 bases). Per the germline V gene, CDR1 is SGHRS and CDR2 is YFSETQ. Trimming left V 2 bases short and J 1 base short, with 10 bases between. The CDR3 spans 14 residues. CDR3 sequence: CASSFGRGSYEQYF. The CDR3 coding sequence is TGCGCCAGCAGCTTCGGAAGGGGGTCCTACGAGCAGTACTTC.

This sequence joins TRBV7-6 and TRBJ1-1, with a weak D call TRBD1 (5 bases). The V end was cut by 5 bases, the J end by 11 bases, with 18 bases between. The CDR3 is 13 residues long. From germline, CDR1 is SGHVS and CDR2 FNYEAQ. The CDR3 nucleotides are TGTGCCAGCAGCCTATCGGAGAGACGGGGGGCTTTCTTT. It is translated as CASSLSERRGAFF.

There are a few counts of this clone. This same CDR3 is encoded by further DNA sequences in the sample. This chain joins TRBV25-1 and TRBJ2-7; unclear D gene. V gave up 5 bases and J gave up 1 base, with 6 bases separating them. The V gene's germline CDR1 is MGHDK and CDR2 SYGVNS. CDR3 length: 12 amino acids. CDR3 protein: CASSRVSYEQYF. The CDR3 DNA sequence: TGTGCCAGCAGTAGAGTTTCCTACGAGCAGTACTTC.

The J gene is TRBJ2-1, the V gene TRBV27, with D unclear. The V gene lost 4 bases and the J gene lost 8 bases, with 21 bases spanning the gap. The germline V gene has CDR1 MNHEY and CDR2 SMNVEV (reference sequence). The CDR3 length is 16 residues. The CDR3 region is CASSSPNWLGKHEQFF. The CDR3 DNA is TGTGCCAGCAGTTCTCCAAACTGGCTGGGTAAGCATGAGCAGTTCTTC.

The gene calls are TRBV7-8 and TRBJ2-7, with D possibly matching TRBD2 (6 bases). V was shortened by 4 bases and J by 0 bases, with 13 bases between the two germline ends. The V gene's germline CDR1 is SGHVS and CDR2 FQNEAQ. The CDR3 consists of 15 residues. The CDR3 nucleotides read TGTGCCAGCAGCTCCGTGGAGGGAAGCTCCTACGAGCAGTACTTC. It codes for CASSSVEGSSYEQYF.

V and J are TRBV30 and TRBJ2-1, with 8 bases fitting TRBD2. CDR1 and CDR2 from the germline V gene are GTSNPN and SVGIG (reference sequence). The trim removed 2 bases at V and 4 bases at J, leaving 7 bases unmatched. The CDR3 runs to 15 residues. The CDR3 DNA follows: TGTGCCTGGAGTTCGGCGGGAGGCCTATACAATGAGCAGTTCTTC. Amino acid sequence: CAWSSAGGLYNEQFF.

The rearrangement joins TRBV20-1 to TRBJ2-5; D is ambiguous. The J call is doubtful: the DNA matches TRBJ2-7 better. CDR1 and CDR2 (germline): DFQATT, SNEGSKA (reference sequence). The CDR3 is 9 residues long. CDR3 sequence: CSAGYEQYF. The CDR3 nucleotides read TGCAGTGCTGGCTACGAGCAGTACTTC.

This clone has only a few counts. The chain links TRBV14 to TRBJ2-2; D not resolved. V was shortened by 4 bases and J by 0 bases, with 3 bases between the two germline ends. This CDR3 has 13 amino acids. Per the germline V gene, CDR1 is SGHDN and CDR2 is FVKESK. CDR3 sequence reads: CASSPTNTGELFF. The CDR3 DNA reads as TGTGCCAGCAGCCCCACGAACACCGGGGAGCTGTTTTTT.

This sequence joins TRBV28 and TRBJ1-4; tentatively, D is TRBD1 (5 bases). The CDR3 has 12 amino acids. Trimming shortened V by 5 bases and J by 8 bases, and 9 bases separated the two germline ends. Germline CDR1 reads MDHEN; CDR2 reads SYDVKM. CDR3 sequence: CASSPEGEKLFF. The CDR3, as DNA: TGTGCCAGCAGTCCCGAGGGGGAAAAACTGTTTTTT.

This sequence joins TRBV6-5 and TRBJ2-1, with 9 bases lining up with TRBD2. Per germline, CDR1 MNHEY and CDR2 SVGAGI. The CDR3 contains 14 residues. Losses at the gene ends were 6 bases for V and 8 bases for J; bases not matched to a gene: 8. CDR3 in DNA: TGTGCCAGCAGCCCCGTAGCGGGGGCTGATGAGCAGTTCTTC. It yields the protein CASSPVAGADEQFF.

The chain is built from TRBV6-6 and TRBJ1-3; unclear D gene. The CDR3 is made up of 16 amino acids. Germline loops: CDR1 MNHNY, CDR2 SVGAGI (reference sequence). V lost 2 bases and J 0 bases, leaving 11 bases between the germline ends. The CDR3 loop is CASSYREAASGNTIYF. DNA for the CDR3: TGTGCCAGCAGTTACAGGGAGGCAGCCTCTGGAAACACCATATATTTT.

V is TRBV4-1 and J is TRBJ2-6; D might be TRBD1 (5 bases). Trimming took off 5 bases at V and 3 bases at J, with 14 bases between the two ends. The CDR3 has 16 residues. The germline gives CDR1 MGHRA, CDR2 YSYEKL. The CDR3 sequence: CASSYSQGFGANVLTF. The CDR3 nucleotides read TGCGCCAGCAGCTATAGCCAGGGTTTTGGGGCCAACGTCCTGACTTTC.

The chain couples TRBV15 to TRBJ2-1, with D possibly TRBD1 on 6 matching bases. The germline V gene has CDR1 LNHNV and CDR2 YYDKDF (reference sequence). The CDR3 has 13 amino acids. V dropped 0 bases and J dropped 8 bases, with 8 bases sitting between them. The DNA of the CDR3 is TGTGCCACCAGCAGAGATGCAGGGGATGAGCAGTTCTTC. It translates to CATSRDAGDEQFF.

The chain carries TRBV25-1 and TRBJ1-1; D call uncertain. The V and J ends lost 4 bases and 1 base respectively, with 13 bases between them. The germline V gene has CDR1 MGHDK and CDR2 SYGVNS. The CDR3 contains 15 residues. The CDR3 DNA sequence: TGTGCCAGCAGTGTCCCCGGAGCGGAGAACACTGAAGCTTTCTTT. Amino acid sequence: CASSVPGAENTEAFF.

This clone was observed a few times. The chain couples TRBV11-2 to TRBJ2-7; D unresolved. The CDR3 has 13 amino acids. Germline V lookup: CDR1 SGHAT, CDR2 FQNNGV. V was shortened by 0 bases and J by 6 bases, with 9 bases between the two germline ends. The CDR3 loop is CASSLDLGSEQYF. The CDR3 DNA sequence: TGTGCCAGCAGCTTAGATCTGGGGTCCGAGCAGTACTTC.